This record concerns one T cell receptor (beta chain) sequence. Its antigen is unknown. Baseline, cycle 4 day 1, and cycle 7 day 1 were the blood sampling points. Repertoires were generated with immunoSEQ multiplex PCR, while TCRdb's copy carries only in-frame clones and drops some. The sample shows fewer than 40,000 clones, more than 70% of them seen only once. CDR1 and CDR2 (germline): MNHNY, SVGAGI (reference sequence). V lost 5 bases to trimming and J lost 7 bases; unmatched junction nucleotides: 7. The CDR3 spans 14 residues. This sample was included in a study of OX40 agonist ivuxolimab in advanced cancers. Study at large: A partial response was reached by three patients: one with hepatocellular carcinoma and two with cutaneous melanoma.

Study findings and constraints: Compared with CD4+, CD8+ T cells on average had more expanded clones.

The chain couples TRBV6-6 to TRBJ2-5; 10 bases are shared with TRBD2. The receptor was derived from an adult with an advanced solid tumor such as melanoma, head and neck, liver or kidney cancer. The sample was CD4+ or CD8+ T cells sorted from blood, taken in a trial of the OX40 agonist ivuxolimab. The CDR3 sequence is CASSAGLASGTQYF. The CDR3 DNA sequence: TGTGCCAGCAGTGCGGGACTAGCGTCCGGGACCCAGTACTTC.